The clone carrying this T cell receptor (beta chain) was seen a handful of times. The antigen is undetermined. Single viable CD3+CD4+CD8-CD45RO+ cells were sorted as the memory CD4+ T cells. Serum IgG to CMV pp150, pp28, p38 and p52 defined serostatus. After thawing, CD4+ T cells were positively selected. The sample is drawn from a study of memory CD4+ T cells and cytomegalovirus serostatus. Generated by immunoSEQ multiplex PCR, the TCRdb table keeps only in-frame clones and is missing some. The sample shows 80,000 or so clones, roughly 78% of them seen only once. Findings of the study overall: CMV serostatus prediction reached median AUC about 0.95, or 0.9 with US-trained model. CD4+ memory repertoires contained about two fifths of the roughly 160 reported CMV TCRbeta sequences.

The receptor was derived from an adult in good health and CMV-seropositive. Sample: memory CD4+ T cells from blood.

For the CDR3, the DNA is TGTGCCAGCAGTGATCGGCTGACTGAAGCTTTCTTT. Translation: CASSDRLTEAFF. The chain has TRBV6-1 and TRBJ1-1; no firm D call. The CDR3 has 12 amino acids. The V end was cut by 3 bases, the J end by 5 bases, with 7 bases between. The germline gives CDR1 MNHNS, CDR2 SASEGT.